These 15 T cell receptor beta chains were all obtained from the same sample, sequenced in a study of T cell clusters in autoimmune cytopenias (dated by TCRdb to between 2019 and 2020). Sequencing instrument: Illumina MiSeq. TRB rearrangements were amplified by multiplex PCR using a touch-down protocol with TRB-A and TRB-B primer pools mixed in one tube. TCRdb reprocessed the reads, so every CDR3 protein sequence counts as one entry and DNA is not shown. The sample has 1,500 to 2,000 distinct CDR3 sequences on record. Under 30% of the sample rests with the top ten. Each sample's TRB amplification started from around 0.25 ug of peripheral blood genomic DNA, which corresponds to some 41,000 genome equivalents. Material: peripheral blood. The source is a human donor with an autoimmune cytopenia or autoimmune hepatitis (not recorded which).

According to its frequency, this clonotype is medium-sized (0.01 to 0.1%). This chain joins TRBV5-6 and TRBJ2-5; TCRdb lists TRBD2, though no DNA is available to test this call. Germline V gives CDR1 SGHDT, CDR2 YYEEEE. CDR3 length equals 15 residues. CDR3 region: CASSRSSGRWETQYF. Full variable domain (missing parts from reference TRBV5-6 and TRBJ2-5): DAGVTQSPTHLIKTRGQQVTLRCSPKSGHDTVSWYQQALGQGPQFIFQYYEEEERQRGNFPDRFSGHQFPNYSSELNVNALLLGDSALYLCASSRSSGRWETQYFGPGTRLLVL.

Its frequency marks this clonotype as medium-sized. The V call is TRBV5-6, the J call TRBJ2-4; lacking DNA, the TRBD1 call made by TCRdb goes unchecked. This CDR3 spans 19 amino acids. CDR1 SGHDT and CDR2 YYEEEE come from the germline V gene. The CDR3 sequence: CASSLRGGQGNVAKNIQYF.

The CDR3 reads CASSDPGQGKKAFF. The gene calls are TRBV6-2 or TRBV6-3 and TRBJ1-1; there is no DNA to check the TCRdb D call of TRBD1. Germline assignment: CDR1 MNHEY and CDR2 SVGEGT. The CDR3 has 14 amino acids.

The V call is TRBV20-1, the J call TRBJ2-5; the D gene TCRdb calls, TRBD1, cannot be checked with no DNA. Per germline, CDR1 DFQATT and CDR2 SNEGSKA (reference sequence). The CDR3 is made up of 15 amino acids. The CDR3 here is CSAFEALRTQETQYF.

In terms of frequency, this clonotype is medium-sized. V gene TRBV15 combines with J gene TRBJ1-5; the D call from TCRdb, TRBD1, cannot be confirmed without DNA. The CDR3 has 15 residues. Per the germline V gene, CDR1 is LNHNV and CDR2 is YYDKDF (reference sequence). The CDR3 sequence: CATSRRQYSNQPQHF.

The gene calls are TRBV7-2 and TRBJ2-7; the D call from TCRdb, TRBD2, cannot be confirmed without DNA. The CDR3 length is 16 residues. Germline CDR1 reads SGHTA; CDR2 reads FQGNSA. The CDR3 loop reads CASSLTRGGRAYEQYF.

This clonotype is deemed large by its frequency. The chain links TRBV29-1 to TRBJ2-1. This CDR3 is 13 amino acids long. The germline V gene encodes CDR1 SQVTM and CDR2 ANQGSEA. The CDR3 here is CSVSPRPSDEQFF.

This chain uses TRBV7-9 with TRBJ2-5; without DNA, the TCRdb call of TRBD1 cannot be checked. The CDR3 has 15 amino acids. The germline V gene encodes CDR1 SEHNR and CDR2 FQNEAQ (reference sequence). This chain's CDR3 is CASSPLRGSQETQYF.

This clonotype is identified as medium-sized from frequency. This rearrangement joins TRBV19 to TRBJ1-2; TCRdb's D call, TRBD1, is unchecked because there is no DNA. Germline V gene lookup returns CDR1 LNHDA and CDR2 SQIVND (reference sequence). The CDR3 is 14 residues long. The CDR3 reads CATQPAGQGYGYTF.

According to its frequency, this clonotype is medium-sized. The chain recombines TRBV19 with TRBJ1-1; checking the TCRdb D call of TRBD1 is not possible without DNA. Germline V gene data show CDR1 as LNHDA and CDR2 as SQIVND (reference sequence). The CDR3 runs 15 residues. This chain's CDR3 is CASLKNWATPGEAFF.

CDR3 amino acids: CASSQDRLGEKLFF. The chain recombines TRBV28 with TRBJ1-4; the TCRdb D gene call, TRBD1, has no DNA to confirm it. The CDR3 runs to 14 residues. Germline CDR1 reads MDHEN; CDR2 reads SYDVKM.

Frequency places this clonotype as medium-sized. The gene calls are TRBV15 and TRBJ2-5; as DNA is missing, the TRBD1 call by TCRdb cannot be tested. This CDR3 comprises 14 residues. Germline CDR1 and CDR2: LNHNV and YYDKDF (reference sequence). CDR3 sequence reads: CATSREDRKETQYF.

Measured by frequency, this clonotype is medium-sized. This sequence joins TRBV6-1 and TRBJ2-1; TCRdb indicates TRBD2, and absent DNA this call remains unverified. Germline loops: CDR1 MNHNS, CDR2 SASEGT. This CDR3 comprises 14 residues. The CDR3 is CATKRAGETNEQFF.

V and J are TRBV5-4 and TRBJ2-1; there is no DNA to check the TCRdb D call of TRBD1. The V gene's germline CDR1 is SGHNT and CDR2 YYREEE (reference sequence). The CDR3 is made up of 14 amino acids. This CDR3 is CASSWGQGYNEQFF.

Considering frequency, this clonotype is medium-sized. This chain uses TRBV6-6 with TRBJ1-5; TCRdb selects TRBD1, and the lack of DNA leaves this call unchecked. Germline V lookup: CDR1 MNHNY, CDR2 SVGAGI (reference sequence). The CDR3 contains 16 residues. The CDR3 protein is CASSYSPGYSNQPQHF.